The 4 T cell receptor beta chains given below trace back to one sample, sequenced in a study of cytomegalovirus exposure and HLA in healthy donors. The PCR employed 60 Vbeta primers together with 13 Jbeta primers. The protocol was immunoSEQ multiplex PCR, while the TCRdb copy is restricted to in-frame clones and leaves out a portion. Of about 120,000 clones in the sample, approximately 80% were seen once. Input material: PBMCs. The receptors come from a middle-aged man in good health and CMV-seropositive.

The gene calls are TRBV28 and TRBJ2-3, with 7 bases aligning to TRBD2. The CDR3 sequence is 17 residues long. The V and J ends lost 8 bases and 1 base, in that order; junction bases with no gene match: 15. Germline CDR1 and CDR2: MDHEN and SYDVKM. CDR3 sequence reads: CASVRESQRGGTDTQYF. The DNA for the CDR3 is TGTGCCAGCGTGCGGGAGAGCCAGCGGGGTGGCACAGATACGCAGTATTTT.

The gene calls are TRBV18 and TRBJ2-1; 12 bases map to TRBD1. Germline CDR1 and CDR2: KGHSH and LQKENI. V lost 3 bases to trimming and J lost 9 bases; unmatched junction nucleotides: 9. The CDR3 totals 16 residues. CDR3 loop: CASSPTPGQGAFEQFF. CDR3 in DNA: TGTGCCAGCTCACCTACACCGGGACAGGGGGCTTTTGAGCAGTTCTTC.

V is TRBV28 and J is TRBJ1-2; D gene unclear. V lost 5 bases and J 4 bases, leaving 17 bases between the germline ends. From germline, CDR1 is MDHEN and CDR2 SYDVKM. This CDR3 comprises 15 residues. CDR3 sequence reads: CASSPAQAGIYGYTF. CDR3 bases: TGTGCCAGCAGTCCTGCCCAGGCAGGAATCTATGGCTACACCTTC.

This clone was counted only a few times. The chain employs TRBV14 and TRBJ2-7; no clear D. This CDR3 has 14 residues. CDR1 and CDR2 from the germline V gene are SGHDN and FVKESK. Trimming took off 5 bases at V and 2 bases at J, with 13 bases between the two ends. The CDR3 is CASSSGTPPYEQYF. DNA of the CDR3: TGTGCCAGCAGCTCCGGTACTCCACCCTACGAGCAGTACTTC.